The 16 T cell receptor beta chains reported below all come from one sample, sequenced in a study of T cell responses to AZD1222 COVID-19 vaccine. Sequencing used immunoSEQ multiplex PCR; TCRdb keeps in-frame clones, though not all of them. The sample carries 150,000 to 190,000 clones, over 80% recorded once. This specimen was peripheral blood, taken 28 days after the second AZD1222 dose. These receptors were collected from an adult who received the AZD1222 COVID-19 vaccine.

The J gene is TRBJ1-3, the V gene TRBV28, with D uncertain. Between the trimmed V and J ends, which lost 4 bases and 4 bases, there was a span of 8 bases. CDR3 length: 13 amino acids. CDR1 and CDR2 (germline): MDHEN, SYDVKM. CDR3 in DNA: TGTGCCAGCAGTTCCGCGGGGGGAAACACCATATATTTT. It encodes CASSSAGGNTIYF.

The chain uses TRBV24-1 and TRBJ2-2, with D perhaps given as TRBD1 or TRBD2 (5 bases each). From germline, CDR1 is KGHDR and CDR2 SFDVKD. The CDR3 runs 17 residues. V was pared by 3 bases and J by 2 bases, with 15 bases between. The CDR3 here is CATSDQTLGPNTGELFF. In DNA form, the CDR3 reads TGTGCCACCAGTGATCAAACCTTGGGACCAAACACCGGGGAGCTGTTTTTT.

The rearrangement uses TRBV5-4 and TRBJ1-2, with TRBD1 identical over 9 bases. Germline V gives CDR1 SGHNT, CDR2 YYREEE (reference sequence). This CDR3 is 14 amino acids long. V trimming: 4 bases; J trimming: 2 bases; junction bases outside the gene matches: 3. The CDR3, as DNA: TGTGCCAGCAGCGGGACAGGGAACAACTATGGCTACACCTTC. Its protein is CASSGTGNNYGYTF.

V usage is TRBV7-9 and J usage is TRBJ1-2, with no clear D. With 1 base removed from V and 4 bases from J, the gap between germline ends came to 4 bases. This CDR3 is built from 12 residues. Per the germline V gene, CDR1 is SEHNR and CDR2 is FQNEAQ (reference sequence). In DNA, the CDR3 is TGTGCCAGCAGCTTAGAGGTCTATGGCTACACCTTC. Its translation: CASSLEVYGYTF.

V and J are TRBV19 and TRBJ1-2; 10 bases align to TRBD1. This CDR3 region has 15 residues. In germline, CDR1 is LNHDA, CDR2 SQIVND (reference sequence). With 5 bases clipped from V and 4 bases from J, the junction kept 7 bases outside the gene matches. This CDR3 reads CASSSRTGGGYGYTF. As DNA, the CDR3 is TGTGCCAGTAGTTCCCGGACAGGGGGAGGCTATGGCTACACCTTC.

This clone was observed a handful of times. This chain links TRBV9 with TRBJ1-5, with D maybe TRBD1 (5 bases). Germline lookup yields CDR1 SGDLS and CDR2 YYNGEE. CDR3 size: 14 residues. Deletions cut 4 bases from V and 2 bases from J, with 10 bases between. CDR3 amino acids: CASSISGRNQPQHF. The CDR3 nucleotides are TGTGCCAGCAGCATTTCAGGGCGCAATCAGCCCCAGCATTTT.

This CDR3 is CASSQLPGRENEQFF. The CDR3 DNA follows: TGTGCCAGCAGCCAACTCCCCGGGAGGGAAAATGAGCAGTTCTTC. This rearrangement joins TRBV3-1 (or the pseudogene TRBV3-2) to TRBJ2-1, with 8 bases identical to TRBD2. This CDR3 comprises 15 residues. CDR1 is LGHDT, CDR2 YNNKEL, per germline (reference sequence). Unmatched junction bases numbered 7, after V lost 2 bases and J lost 7 bases.

The rearrangement joins TRBV2 to TRBJ1-5; no firm D call. The V end was cut by 6 bases, the J end by 9 bases, with 9 bases between. The CDR3 length is 11 residues. CDR1 is SNHLY, CDR2 FYNNEI, per germline. The CDR3 spells CASSAEGPQHF. The DNA of the CDR3 is TGTGCCAGCAGCGCAGAGGGGCCCCAGCATTTT.

This clone came up a few times. V usage is TRBV7-2 and J usage is TRBJ2-1; D is unresolved. Trimming stripped 1 base from V and 2 bases from J, with 9 bases between. The CDR3 is 15 amino acids. From germline, CDR1 is SGHTA and CDR2 FQGNSA. The CDR3 sequence is CASSLEERPYNEQFF. Here the CDR3 DNA reads TGTGCCAGCAGCTTAGAGGAGCGCCCCTACAATGAGCAGTTCTTC.

The rearrangement joins TRBV19 to TRBJ1-4; D is perhaps TRBD1 (5 bases). The V and J ends lost 7 bases and 8 bases respectively, with 17 bases between them. There are 14 residues in the CDR3. From germline, CDR1 is LNHDA and CDR2 SQIVND (reference sequence). CDR3 loop: CASKISGTREKLFF. The CDR3 nucleotides are TGTGCCAGTAAAATCTCCGGGACTCGGGAAAAACTGTTTTTT.

The chain combines TRBV21-1 with TRBJ1-2; no check of the table's D call, TRBD1, against the DNA was made. TRBV21-1 corresponds to a pseudogene. The CDR3 extends over 15 amino acids. CDR3 sequence (DNA): TGTGCCAGCAGCGTCCGATCCAGGGGCATCAATGGCTACACCTTC. This gives the protein CASSVRSRGINGYTF.

This rearrangement joins TRBV7-2 to TRBJ1-5; TRBD1 matches at 10 bases. Trimming cost V 1 base and J 7 bases; bases outside gene matches: 4. The CDR3 extends over 15 amino acids. Germline V gene sequence: CDR1 SGHTA, CDR2 FQGNSA. CDR3 nucleotides: TGTGCCAGCAGCTTAGGACAGGGGGCTGAACAGCCCCAGCATTTT. It is translated as CASSLGQGAEQPQHF.

The gene calls are TRBV28 and TRBJ2-3; TRBD1 matches 8 bases. Trimming took 6 bases from V and 0 from J; bases not matched to a gene: 5. The CDR3 spans 15 residues. Germline V gene sequence: CDR1 MDHEN, CDR2 SYDVKM. CDR3 sequence (DNA): TGTGCCAGCAGCCTACAGGGGGATAGCACAGATACGCAGTATTTT. It translates to CASSLQGDSTDTQYF.

This clone was detected a few times. The chain recombines TRBV29-1 with TRBJ2-7; 7 nucleotides align to TRBD1. From germline, CDR1 is SQVTM and CDR2 ANQGSEA. This CDR3 contains 13 residues. V lost 3 bases to trimming and J lost 5 bases; unmatched junction nucleotides: 7. In DNA, the CDR3 is TGCAGCGTTGACCCAGGGGGTCGCGACGAGCAGTACTTC. It codes for CSVDPGGRDEQYF.

This clone is a singleton in its sample. V is TRBV19 and J is TRBJ1-2; a weak D match, TRBD1 (5 bases). The CDR3 sequence is 18 residues long. Germline values: CDR1 LNHDA, CDR2 SQIVND (reference sequence). V lost 0 bases, J lost 0 bases, and 17 bases lay in between. The CDR3 sequence is CASSIDAPGTGTNYGYTF. The CDR3 region has the DNA TGTGCCAGTAGTATAGACGCCCCCGGAACAGGTACTAACTATGGCTACACCTTC.

This clone has a single count. The chain has TRBV30 and TRBJ1-6, with D possibly matching TRBD1 (5 bases). The germline gives CDR1 GTSNPN, CDR2 SVGIG (reference sequence). Trimming removed 4 bases at V and 8 bases at J, with 21 bases between. CDR3 length: 16 residues. The CDR3 is CAWTQRKGPWDSPLHF. CDR3 in DNA: TGTGCCTGGACCCAACGAAAGGGACCCTGGGATTCACCCCTCCACTTT. Combining the CDR3 with reference TRBV30 and TRBJ1-6 gives the whole variable domain SQTIHQWPATLVQPVGSPLSLECTVEGTSNPNLYWYRQAAGRGLQLLFYSVGIGQISSEVPQNLSASRPQDRQFILSSKKLLLSDSGFYLCAWTQRKGPWDSPLHFGNGTRLTVT.